This is a list of T cell receptor beta chains from one sample in a study of T cells in Graves' hyperthyroidism and ophthalmopathy. TCRdb fed the multiplex PCR reads into MiXCR, producing one record per CDR3 protein. The repertoire consists of 300,000 to 450,000 distinct CDR3 sequences, with 20% to 30% occurring once and the leading ten covering around 79%. The specimen was blood. Receptors originate from a man aged 50 to 59 with Graves' hyperthyroidism. Each CDR3 is given with its conserved first and last residue. A D gene is named only where the DNA matches it firmly. Only some rows state a clone size, as once, few, many or a class for expanded clones.

abundance: -
d_gene: -
v_gene: TRBV6-2/TRBV6-3
j_gene: TRBJ2-1
CDR3aa: CASRWGLEQFF
CDR3nt: TGTGCCAGCAGATGGGGACTTGAGCAGTTCTTC

abundance: -
d_gene: TRBD1
v_gene: TRBV4-3
j_gene: TRBJ2-1
CDR3aa: CASSQDRGEQFF
CDR3nt: TGCGCCAGCAGCCAAGACAGGGGGGAGCAGTTCTTC

abundance: -
d_gene: -
v_gene: TRBV7-2
j_gene: TRBJ1-2
CDR3aa: CASSVKGVGGHGYTF
CDR3nt: TGTGCCAGCAGCGTAAAGGGGGTCGGAGGGCATGGCTACACCTTC

abundance: many
d_gene: TRBD1
v_gene: TRBV13
j_gene: TRBJ2-1
CDR3aa: CASSLGRQGAYNEQFF
CDR3nt: TGTGCCAGCAGCTTGGGCCGCCAGGGGGCCTACAATGAGCAGTTCTTC

abundance: many
d_gene: -
v_gene: TRBV6-2/TRBV6-3
j_gene: TRBJ2-1
CDR3aa: CASSNGGRSDEQFF
CDR3nt: TGTGCCAGCAGCAACGGAGGGAGATCAGATGAGCAGTTCTTC

abundance: -
d_gene: -
v_gene: TRBV12-3/TRBV12-4
j_gene: TRBJ2-7
CDR3aa: CASTEGNYEQYF
CDR3nt: TGTGCCAGCACCGAGGGGAATTACGAGCAGTACTTC

abundance: -
d_gene: -
v_gene: TRBV27
j_gene: TRBJ2-7
CDR3aa: CASSPNGFPYEQYF
CDR3nt: TGTGCCAGCAGTCCTAACGGTTTTCCCTACGAGCAGTACTTC

abundance: -
d_gene: -
v_gene: TRBV12-3/TRBV12-4
j_gene: TRBJ1-2
CDR3aa: CASSLELTDYGYTF
CDR3nt: TGTGCCAGCAGTTTAGAGCTGACAGACTATGGCTACACCTTC

abundance: -
d_gene: -
v_gene: TRBV6-1
j_gene: TRBJ2-2
CDR3aa: CASVARALGTGELFF
CDR3nt: TGTGCCAGCGTAGCTCGGGCGTTGGGCACCGGGGAGCTGTTTTTT

abundance: -
d_gene: TRBD2
v_gene: TRBV7-9
j_gene: TRBJ2-1
CDR3aa: CASSTSAGGPLYNEQFF
CDR3nt: TGTGCCAGCAGCACGTCAGCGGGAGGGCCCTTATACAATGAGCAGTTCTTC

abundance: few
d_gene: TRBD1
v_gene: TRBV7-9
j_gene: TRBJ2-7
CDR3aa: CASSLRSGGQGSEQYF
CDR3nt: TGTGCCAGCAGCTTAAGATCAGGGGGACAGGGATCCGAGCAGTACTTC

abundance: few
d_gene: TRBD1
v_gene: TRBV30
j_gene: TRBJ1-1
CDR3aa: CAWSVGQGMSEAFF
CDR3nt: TGTGCCTGGAGTGTGGGACAGGGGATGTCTGAAGCTTTCTTT

abundance: -
d_gene: TRBD1
v_gene: TRBV18
j_gene: TRBJ2-1
CDR3aa: CASSPPPGQGYEIYEQFF
CDR3nt: TGTGCCAGCTCACCACCCCCGGGACAGGGATATGAAATCTACGAGCAGTTCTTC

abundance: few
d_gene: TRBD2
v_gene: TRBV6-1
j_gene: TRBJ2-5
CDR3aa: CASRQRLAGGGETQYF
CDR3nt: TGTGCCAGCAGACAACGACTAGCGGGAGGGGGTGAGACCCAGTACTTC

abundance: many
d_gene: -
v_gene: TRBV2
j_gene: TRBJ2-3
CDR3aa: CASKEEGDTQYF
CDR3nt: TGTGCCAGCAAGGAGGAGGGAGATACGCAGTATTTT

abundance: few
d_gene: -
v_gene: TRBV6-1
j_gene: TRBJ1-4
CDR3aa: CASSPGHWGEKLFF
CDR3nt: TGTGCCAGCAGTCCTGGCCATTGGGGTGAAAAACTGTTTTTT

abundance: many
d_gene: -
v_gene: TRBV12-3/TRBV12-4
j_gene: TRBJ2-5
CDR3aa: CASSMGRGLYQETQYF
CDR3nt: TGTGCCAGCAGCATGGGGCGGGGATTGTACCAAGAGACCCAGTACTTC

abundance: -
d_gene: TRBD2
v_gene: TRBV5-1
j_gene: TRBJ2-7
CDR3aa: CASTLGGSSYEQYF
CDR3nt: TGCGCCAGCACCCTAGGCGGGAGCTCCTACGAGCAGTACTTC

abundance: -
d_gene: TRBD2
v_gene: TRBV20-1
j_gene: TRBJ2-5
CDR3aa: CSANPGTSGTQETQYF
CDR3nt: TGCAGTGCTAACCCAGGGACTAGCGGGACCCAAGAGACCCAGTACTTC

abundance: -
d_gene: -
v_gene: TRBV29-1
j_gene: TRBJ2-1
CDR3aa: CSALGLPSSYNEQFF
CDR3nt: TGCAGCGCTTTAGGCCTCCCGAGCTCCTACAATGAGCAGTTCTTC

abundance: many
d_gene: TRBD2
v_gene: TRBV2
j_gene: TRBJ2-7
CDR3aa: CASRTSGNSYEQYF
CDR3nt: TGTGCCAGCAGGACTAGCGGGAACTCCTACGAGCAGTACTTC

abundance: -
d_gene: -
v_gene: TRBV11-3
j_gene: TRBJ2-3
CDR3aa: CASSFNGDPSTDTQYF
CDR3nt: TGTGCCAGCAGCTTTAACGGAGATCCTAGCACAGATACGCAGTATTTT

abundance: many
d_gene: TRBD2
v_gene: TRBV3-1
j_gene: TRBJ2-5
CDR3aa: CASSQREWETQYF
CDR3nt: TGTGCCAGCAGCCAGCGGGAGTGGGAGACCCAGTACTTC

abundance: many
d_gene: -
v_gene: TRBV5-1
j_gene: TRBJ2-3
CDR3aa: CASSLERSSTDTQYF
CDR3nt: TGCGCCAGCAGCTTGGAACGGTCAAGCACAGATACGCAGTATTTT

abundance: -
d_gene: -
v_gene: TRBV6-4
j_gene: TRBJ1-1
CDR3aa: CASSVLMNTEAFF
CDR3nt: TGTGCCAGCAGTGTACTGATGAACACTGAAGCTTTCTTT

abundance: -
d_gene: -
v_gene: TRBV20-1
j_gene: TRBJ2-3
CDR3aa: CSAYKENTDTQYF
CDR3nt: TGCAGTGCATACAAGGAGAACACAGATACGCAGTATTTT